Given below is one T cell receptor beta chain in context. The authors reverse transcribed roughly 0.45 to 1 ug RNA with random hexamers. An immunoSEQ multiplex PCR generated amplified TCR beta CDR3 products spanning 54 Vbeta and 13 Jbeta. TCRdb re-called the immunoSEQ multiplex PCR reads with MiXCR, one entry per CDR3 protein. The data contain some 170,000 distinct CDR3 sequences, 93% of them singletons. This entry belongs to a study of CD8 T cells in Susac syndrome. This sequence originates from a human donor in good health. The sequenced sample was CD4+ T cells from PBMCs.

The CDR3 loop is CASYRGGTNTEAFF. The CDR3 DNA reads TGTGCCAGTTACAGAGGGGGGACGAACACTGAAGCTTTCTTT. The chain carries TRBV19 and TRBJ1-1; a weak D match, TRBD1 (6 bases). This CDR3 is built from 14 residues. Germline V CDR1 and CDR2: LNHDA, SQIVND (reference sequence). V dropped 8 bases and J dropped 1 base, with 14 bases sitting between them.